This T cell receptor (beta chain) was sequenced during a study of T cell clonality in common variable immunodeficiency. Study-level points and caveats: Common variable immunodeficiency TCR beta sequences reportedly had fewer deletions and N-nucleotide insertions.

CVID subjects were 15 or so female and 29 male, aged 9 to 64. Both groups were predominantly of Caucasian heritage. Blood came from CVID subjects not ill and not taking immunomodulatory or immunosuppressive medication. TCRdb's table, derived via immunoSEQ multiplex PCR, lists solely in-frame clones and lacks some. Altogether 23,000 or so clones were found in the sample, and no singletons occur. CDR3 length equals 15 residues. V dropped 5 bases and J dropped 2; count of bases not matched to a gene: 5. CDR1 SEHNR and CDR2 FQNEAQ come from the germline V gene (reference sequence). This clone was detected ten times or more. Its target is not known. The CDR3 is cut off 3 residues early in the read; its end comes from the germline J gene.

This receptor was taken from a human donor with common variable immunodeficiency. Input material: peripheral blood mononuclear cells. This chain uses TRBV7-9 with TRBJ2-3, with 9 bases fitting TRBD1. The part of the CDR3 DNA that was read is TGTGCCAGCAGCCCGGGACAGGGTTACACAGATACG. Translated, it gives CASSPGQGYTDT. The CDR3 in its entirety is CASSPGQGYTDTQYF.